Below, 14 T cell receptor beta chains from the same sample are listed, as sequenced in a study of cytomegalovirus exposure and HLA in healthy donors. The PCR contained 60 Vbeta and 13 Jbeta primers. Measured with immunoSEQ multiplex PCR; TCRdb has only the in-frame clones, and not every one. This sample has 130,000 or so clones, with roughly three quarters found just once. The specimen was PBMCs. The receptors here all came from a woman aged 55-69 years in good health and CMV-seronegative.

The chain combines TRBV28 with TRBJ1-1, with TRBD1 as a possible D gene (5 bases). Trimming stripped 5 bases from V and 11 bases from J, with 21 bases between. The length of the CDR3 is 14 residues. Germline CDR1 MDHEN, CDR2 SYDVKM. The CDR3 reads CASSGGGISIGAFF. Written as DNA, the CDR3 is TGTGCCAGCAGTGGGGGGGGGATTTCCATAGGGGCTTTCTTT.

The V call is TRBV11-2, the J call TRBJ1-2, with 11 bases matching TRBD1. Germline-derived CDR1 and CDR2 are SGHAT and FQNNGV. The CDR3 extends over 12 amino acids. V was pared by 5 bases and J by 14 bases, with 7 bases of the junction left unmatched. The CDR3 DNA reads TGTGCCAGCAGCCCGGGACAGGGGGTGCGGACCTTC. This encodes CASSPGQGVRTF.

This chain joins TRBV7-9 and TRBJ2-1; 9 nucleotides align to TRBD1. The CDR3 spans 14 residues. Germline V gene data show CDR1 as SEHNR and CDR2 as FQNEAQ (reference sequence). Trimming cost V 5 bases and J 7 bases; bases outside gene matches: 6. The CDR3 nucleotides read TGTGCCAGCAGCACGGGACAGGGAAGAAATGAGCAGTTCTTC. Translation gives CASSTGQGRNEQFF.

The V call is TRBV30, the J call TRBJ1-5, with a tentative D call TRBD1 (6 bases). The V gene's germline CDR1 is GTSNPN and CDR2 SVGIG (reference sequence). This CDR3 spans 16 amino acids. With 1 base removed from V and 0 bases from J, the gap between germline ends came to 13 bases. The CDR3 region is CAWSGGHRISNQPQHF. In DNA form, the CDR3 reads TGTGCCTGGAGTGGGGGACACCGAATTAGCAATCAGCCCCAGCATTTT.

The chain joins TRBV30 to TRBJ2-5; 15 bases are shared with TRBD2. The V and J ends lost 2 bases and 1 base, in that order; junction bases with no gene match: 2. Germline CDR1 and CDR2: GTSNPN and SVGIG (reference sequence). The CDR3 covers 16 residues. CDR3 sequence: CAWSPGLAGGQETQYF. DNA for the CDR3: TGTGCCTGGAGTCCGGGACTAGCGGGGGGCCAAGAGACCCAGTACTTC. The full variable domain, its missing parts supplied by reference TRBV30 and TRBJ2-5, is SQTIHQWPATLVQPVGSPLSLECTVEGTSNPNLYWYRQAAGRGLQLLFYSVGIGQISSEVPQNLSASRPQDRQFILSSKKLLLSDSGFYLCAWSPGLAGGQETQYFGPGTRLLVL.

The CDR3: CASSHFFVQKMNTGELFF. The DNA for the CDR3 is TGTGCCAGCAGCCATTTCTTCGTCCAGAAGATGAACACCGGGGAGCTGTTTTTT. The V gene is TRBV27, the J gene TRBJ2-2; D gene ambiguous. V lost 6 bases to trimming and J lost 1 base, with 21 bases between them. There are 18 residues in the CDR3. The germline V gene encodes CDR1 MNHEY and CDR2 SMNVEV (reference sequence).

V and J are TRBV4-2 and TRBJ1-2; D gene unclear. Germline loops: CDR1 LGHNA, CDR2 YNFKEQ. The CDR3 length is 14 residues. The V end lost 1 base, the J end lost 4 bases, and 10 bases lay between the germline ends. CDR3 sequence (DNA): TGTGCCAGCAGCCAAGTCGCCACGAGCTATGGCTACACCTTC. As protein: CASSQVATSYGYTF.

The V call is TRBV28, the J call TRBJ1-5; 7 nucleotides agree with TRBD1. The V and J ends lost 5 bases and 1 base, in that order; junction bases with no gene match: 2. This CDR3 region has 14 residues. Germline-derived CDR1 and CDR2 are MDHEN and SYDVKM. The CDR3 protein is CASSPGQSNQPQHF. The CDR3 nucleotides read TGTGCCAGCAGTCCGGGACAGAGCAATCAGCCCCAGCATTTT.

The chain is built from TRBV28 and TRBJ1-4; D perhaps matches TRBD1 (5 bases). V gave up 3 bases and J gave up 4 bases, with 12 bases separating them. This CDR3 region has 15 residues. CDR1 is MDHEN, CDR2 SYDVKM, per germline. The CDR3 region has the DNA TGTGCCAGCAGTTTTGGAGGGGAAGATAATGAAAAACTGTTTTTT. It yields the protein CASSFGGEDNEKLFF.

V is TRBV6-1 and J is TRBJ2-1; 13 bases map to TRBD2. The trim removed 7 bases at V and 7 bases at J, leaving 7 bases unmatched. The CDR3 runs to 15 residues. Germline CDR1 reads MNHNS; CDR2 reads SASEGT. CDR3 DNA: TGTGCCAGCACGCGGACTAGCGGGAGTGGGAATGAGCAGTTCTTC. This translates into CASTRTSGSGNEQFF.

J is TRBJ2-5 and V is TRBV5-1, with TRBD1 identical over 11 bases. The CDR3 is 15 amino acids. CDR1 and CDR2 (germline): SGHRS, YFSETQ. The ends lost 5 bases at V and 4 bases at J; junction bases unmatched: 7. The DNA of the CDR3 is TGCGCCAGCAGTCCAGGACAGGGGGCTTTAGAGACCCAGTACTTC. The encoded protein is CASSPGQGALETQYF.

The chain joins TRBV2 to TRBJ2-7; D remains ambiguous. Germline CDR1 SNHLY, CDR2 FYNNEI. The V end was cut by 0 bases, the J end by 1 base, with 10 bases between. This CDR3 region has 15 residues. The CDR3 sequence is CASSEAPAQSYEQYF. The CDR3 region has the DNA TGTGCCAGCAGTGAAGCCCCAGCGCAGTCCTACGAGCAGTACTTC.

The V call is TRBV5-6, the J call TRBJ2-3; 7 bases are a match to TRBD2. The CDR3 is 15 residues long. Germline lookup yields CDR1 SGHDT and CDR2 YYEEEE. V was clipped by 3 bases and J by 4 bases; unmatched bases: 8. For the CDR3, the DNA is TGTGCCAGCAGCTGGGGGGGGGACGGGTCAGATACGCAGTATTTT. Residues: CASSWGGDGSDTQYF.

The rearrangement links TRBV2 to TRBJ2-1; D unresolved. V was cut by 5 bases and J by 4 bases, with 9 bases left in between. Germline V gene sequence: CDR1 SNHLY, CDR2 FYNNEI. The CDR3 is made up of 13 amino acids. The CDR3 is CASSSETYNEQFF. CDR3 bases: TGTGCCAGCAGTAGTGAGACTTACAATGAGCAGTTCTTC.